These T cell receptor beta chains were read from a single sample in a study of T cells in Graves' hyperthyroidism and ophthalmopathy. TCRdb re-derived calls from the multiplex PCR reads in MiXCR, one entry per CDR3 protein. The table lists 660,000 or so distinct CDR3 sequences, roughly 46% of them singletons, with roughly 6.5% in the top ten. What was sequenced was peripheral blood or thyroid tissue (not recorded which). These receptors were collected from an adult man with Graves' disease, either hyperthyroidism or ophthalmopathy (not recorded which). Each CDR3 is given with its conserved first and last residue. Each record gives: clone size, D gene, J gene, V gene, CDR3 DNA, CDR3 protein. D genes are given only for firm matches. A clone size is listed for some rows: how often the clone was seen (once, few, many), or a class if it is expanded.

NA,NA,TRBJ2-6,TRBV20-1,TGCAGTGCTAGGGAGGACGGACTGACTTTC,CSAREDGLTF
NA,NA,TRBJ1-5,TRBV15,TGTGCCACCAGCAGGACAGCGGGGGGCAATCAGCCCCAGCATTTT,CATSRTAGGNQPQHF
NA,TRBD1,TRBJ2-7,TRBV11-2,TGTGCCAGCAGCTTAACTGTAGGGGGCAGGGACGAGCAGTACTTC,CASSLTVGGRDEQYF
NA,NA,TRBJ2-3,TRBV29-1,TGCAGCGTTGAAGACGGACTCACTTCAGATACGCAGTATTTT,CSVEDGLTSDTQYF
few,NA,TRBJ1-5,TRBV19,TGTGCCAGTAGTATAGAATTATATCAGCCCCAGCATTTT,CASSIELYQPQHF
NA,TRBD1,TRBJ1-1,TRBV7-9,TGTGCCAGCAGCTTCCGGGGGCAGGGGGTTCAGAACACTGAAGCTTTCTTT,CASSFRGQGVQNTEAFF
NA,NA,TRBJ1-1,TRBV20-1,TGCAGTGCTAGAGATGATTTAACGGGTAGGATGAACACTGAAGCTTTCTTT,CSARDDLTGRMNTEAFF
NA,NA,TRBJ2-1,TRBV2,TGTGCCAGCAGTGAAGTCCGCAATGAGCAGTTCTTC,CASSEVRNEQFF
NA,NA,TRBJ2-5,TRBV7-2,TGTGCCAGCAGCTTAAATAGAGGGGAAGAGACCCAGTACTTC,CASSLNRGEETQYF
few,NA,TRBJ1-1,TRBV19,TGTGCCAGTAGAGAGACAGCTTTCCTTTACACTGAATCTTTCTTT,CASRETAFLYTESFF
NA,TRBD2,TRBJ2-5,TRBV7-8,TGTGCCAGCAGCCAAGCCGGACTAGCGGAGACCCAGTACTTC,CASSQAGLAETQYF
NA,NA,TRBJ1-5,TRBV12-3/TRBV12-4,TGTGCCAGCAGTTCTGGCGGGATGCGGCAGCCCCAGCATTTT,CASSSGGMRQPQHF
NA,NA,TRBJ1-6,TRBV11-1,TGTGCCAGCAGCTTAGGGCCCAGTTCACCCCTCCACTTT,CASSLGPSSPLHF
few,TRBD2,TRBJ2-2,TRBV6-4,TGTGCCAGCATCAGGACTAGCACCGACACCGGGGAGCTGTTTTTT,CASIRTSTDTGELFF
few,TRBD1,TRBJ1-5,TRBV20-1,TGCAGTGCTATCCCTGTTGACAGGGGTCCGGATCAGCCCCAGCATTTT,CSAIPVDRGPDQPQHF
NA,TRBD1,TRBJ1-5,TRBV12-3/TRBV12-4,TGTGCCAGCAGTCTCCGACAGGGGACTAGTAGCAATCAGCCCCAGCATTTT,CASSLRQGTSSNQPQHF
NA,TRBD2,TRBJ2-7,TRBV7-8,TGTGCCAGCAGCTATAGGACTAGCGGCACCTACGAGCAGTACTTC,CASSYRTSGTYEQYF
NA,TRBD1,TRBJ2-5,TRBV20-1,TGCAGTGCTAAAGAGTGGGACAGGGCGGATGTCGAGACCCAGTACTTC,CSAKEWDRADVETQYF
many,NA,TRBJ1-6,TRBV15,TGTGCCACCAGCAGAGATTATGAACCCCTCCACTTT,CATSRDYEPLHF
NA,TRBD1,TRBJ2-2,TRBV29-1,TGCAGCGTGGACAGGGTGTCGGTCACCGGGGAGCTGTTTTTT,CSVDRVSVTGELFF
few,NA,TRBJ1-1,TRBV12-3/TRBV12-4,TGTGCCAGCAGTTTAGAAAATAGCGTCGCTGAAGCTTTCTTT,CASSLENSVAEAFF
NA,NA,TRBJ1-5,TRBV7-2,TGTGCCAGCAGATTGGCAGGTAGCAATCAGCCCCAGCATTTT,CASRLAGSNQPQHF
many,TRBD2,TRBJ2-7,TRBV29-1,TGCAGCGTCACTAGCGGGAACGAGCAGTACTTC,CSVTSGNEQYF
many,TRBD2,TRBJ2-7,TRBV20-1,TGCAGTGCTGTTAGCGGGAGGGAGCAGTACTTC,CSAVSGREQYF
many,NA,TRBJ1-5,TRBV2,TGTGCCAGCAGTGAAAGGTTCAGGGGCGGCAATCAGCCCCAGCATTTT,CASSERFRGGNQPQHF
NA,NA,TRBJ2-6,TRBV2,TGTGCCAGCAGCTCCGGCAGTTCTGGGGCCAACGTCCTGACTTTC,CASSSGSSGANVLTF
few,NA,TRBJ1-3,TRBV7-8,TGTGCCAGCAGCTTAGAAGAAGCTGGAAACACCATATATTTT,CASSLEEAGNTIYF
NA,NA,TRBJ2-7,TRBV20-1,TGCAGTGCTAGATCGGGGAGGCCCTACGAGCAGTACTTC,CSARSGRPYEQYF
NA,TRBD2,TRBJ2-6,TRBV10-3,TGTGCCATCAGTGAGTGGGAGGGGTCTGGGGCCAACGTCCTGACTTTC,CAISEWEGSGANVLTF
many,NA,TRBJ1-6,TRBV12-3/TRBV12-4,TGTGCCAGCAGCCGGACAGCAGGTTCACCCCTCCACTTT,CASSRTAGSPLHF
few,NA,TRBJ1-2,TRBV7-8,TGTGCCAGCAGCCAAGATTTAATGAACTATGGCTACACCTTC,CASSQDLMNYGYTF
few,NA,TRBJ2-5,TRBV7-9,TGTGCCAGCAGCCAAGAGCCCCGCGGGAACCAAGAGACCCAGTACTTC,CASSQEPRGNQETQYF
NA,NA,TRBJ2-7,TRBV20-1,TGCAGTGCTAGAGCTCATGGGGGCCTAGTAGCCTACGAGCAGTACTTC,CSARAHGGLVAYEQYF
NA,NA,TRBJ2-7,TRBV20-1,TGCAGTGCTAGAGTCCAGGGGGGCCCCTACGAGCAGTACTTC,CSARVQGGPYEQYF
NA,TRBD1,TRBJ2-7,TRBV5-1,TGCGCCAGCAGCTTGGCCCCGGGACAGGGTTCCTACGAGCAGTACTTC,CASSLAPGQGSYEQYF
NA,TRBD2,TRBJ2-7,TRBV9,TGTGCCAGCAGCCCAAGTCTAGCGGGAGGTATCGAGCAGTACTTC,CASSPSLAGGIEQYF
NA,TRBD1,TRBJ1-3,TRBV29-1,TGCAGCTGGGGGACAGTTGGAAACACCATATATTTT,CSWGTVGNTIYF
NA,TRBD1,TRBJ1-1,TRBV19,TGTGCCAGTAGCGGACAGGGGTTGGGAACTGAAGCTTTCTTT,CASSGQGLGTEAFF
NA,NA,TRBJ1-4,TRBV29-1,TGCAGCGTTGGTGGGCAGGGATATGAAAAACTGTTTTTT,CSVGGQGYEKLFF
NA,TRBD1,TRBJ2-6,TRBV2,TGTGCCAGCAGTGACAGGGGGCTTAGTGGGGCCAACGTCCTGACTTTC,CASSDRGLSGANVLTF
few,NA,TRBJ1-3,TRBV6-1,TGTGCCAGCAGTGTTGCGGATGTGTCCTCTGGAAACACCATATATTTT,CASSVADVSSGNTIYF
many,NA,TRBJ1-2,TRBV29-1,TGCAGCGTTCCCCGGGAGGGGCCCTATGGCTACACCTTC,CSVPREGPYGYTF